The 30 T cell receptor beta chains presented below share a single source sample, sequenced in a study of blood T cell repertoires in COVID-19. Some clones are missing from TCRdb's copy, which holds only in-frame ones; the method was immunoSEQ multiplex PCR. The table records around 300,000 clones, about four fifths of them present only once. Sequencing was carried out using peripheral blood. Receptors were obtained from a man aged 25 to 45 with active or convalescent COVID-19.

The chain joins TRBV28 to TRBJ2-2; 7 nucleotides align to TRBD2. Germline CDR1 is MDHEN and CDR2 is SYDVKM. The CDR3 runs 15 residues. J gave up 6 bases and V 8 bases, and 12 bases lay outside the gene matches. The CDR3 DNA sequence: TGTGCCAGCTTCCAAGCGGGAAAGAGTGCCGGGGAGCTGTTTTTT. Protein: CASFQAGKSAGELFF.

The V call is TRBV5-1, the J call TRBJ2-1; 9 bases map to TRBD2. V was clipped by 1 base and J by 7 bases; unmatched bases: 9. The CDR3 covers 16 residues. Per the germline V gene, CDR1 is SGHRS and CDR2 is YFSETQ. The DNA for the CDR3 is TGCGCCAGCAGCTTGAGGGCTCGCGGGAGGGGAAATGAGCAGTTCTTC. It specifies CASSLRARGRGNEQFF.

This clone was seen more than once but under ten times. The rearrangement uses TRBV5-5 and TRBJ1-5; D possibly corresponds to TRBD1 (5 bases). This CDR3 is built from 13 residues. V dropped 4 bases and J dropped 5 bases, with 10 bases sitting between them. Per germline, CDR1 SGHKS and CDR2 YYEKEE (reference sequence). The CDR3 reads CASSVGGDQPQHF. The CDR3 DNA follows: TGTGCCAGCAGCGTCGGGGGGGATCAGCCCCAGCATTTT.

The J gene is TRBJ2-1, the V gene TRBV13; tentatively, D is TRBD2 (7 bases). Germline-derived CDR1 and CDR2 are PRHDT and FYEKMQ (reference sequence). This CDR3 region has 14 residues. Trimming removed 5 bases from V and 12 bases from J, with 20 bases in between. DNA for the CDR3: TGTGCCAGCAGCGACAGTCTACGACGGGGGGCGCAGTTCTTC. Translated: CASSDSLRRGAQFF.

The chain employs TRBV2 and TRBJ2-3, with TRBD2 matching 12 bases. The germline gives CDR1 SNHLY, CDR2 FYNNEI. The CDR3 has 16 amino acids. V shed 2 bases and J 6 bases; nucleotides not matched to a gene: 6. CDR3 in amino acids: CASSELTSGSSDTQYF. CDR3 sequence (DNA): TGTGCCAGCAGTGAATTGACTAGCGGGAGTTCTGATACGCAGTATTTT.

The genes are TRBV9 and TRBJ2-5; D is perhaps TRBD2 (5 bases). CDR3 length: 15 amino acids. The germline V gene has CDR1 SGDLS and CDR2 YYNGEE. Trimming left V 3 bases short and J 0 bases short, with 12 bases between. CDR3: CASSARDWYQETQYF. Written as DNA, the CDR3 is TGTGCCAGCAGCGCCCGGGATTGGTACCAAGAGACCCAGTACTTC.

This CDR3 reads CASSPSGQGKQFF. CDR3 bases: TGTGCCAGCAGTCCTTCGGGACAGGGTAAGCAGTTCTTC. The gene calls are TRBV6-6 and TRBJ2-1; 9 nucleotides line up with TRBD1. The V and J ends lost 5 bases and 11 bases, in that order; junction bases with no gene match: 7. The germline V gene has CDR1 MNHNY and CDR2 SVGAGI (reference sequence). This CDR3 region has 13 residues.

V usage is TRBV18 and J usage is TRBJ2-7, with TRBD1 matching over 7 bases. Germline V gene data show CDR1 as KGHSH and CDR2 as LQKENI. V shed 5 bases and J 2 bases; nucleotides not matched to a gene: 3. The CDR3 runs to 13 residues. DNA for the CDR3: TGTGCCAGCTCAATCGGACAGGCCTACGAGCAGTACTTC. Its translation is CASSIGQAYEQYF.

The chain combines TRBV5-1 with TRBJ1-5, with a tentative D call TRBD1 (6 bases). CDR3 size: 14 residues. Germline V CDR1 and CDR2: SGHRS, YFSETQ. V lost 4 bases to trimming and J lost 7 bases, with 15 bases between them. Written as DNA, the CDR3 is TGCGCCAGCAGCCCGACAGGTCCGGAGCAGCCCCAGCATTTT. Translated: CASSPTGPEQPQHF.

This chain uses TRBV12-3 or TRBV12-4 with TRBJ2-7; the D is unclear. With 3 bases removed from V and 2 bases from J, the gap between germline ends came to 8 bases. This CDR3 is built from 13 residues. CDR3 in amino acids: CASSFVRTYEQYF. The CDR3 DNA is TGTGCCAGCAGTTTCGTCAGGACCTACGAGCAGTACTTC.

The chain joins TRBV5-6 to TRBJ2-7, with 8 positions matching TRBD2. This CDR3 is 16 amino acids long. CDR1 SGHDT and CDR2 YYEEEE come from the germline V gene. With V trimmed by 1 base and J by 0 bases, 6 bases remained unmatched. CDR3 region: CASSLSGGASSYEQYF. In DNA form, the CDR3 reads TGTGCCAGCAGCTTGAGCGGGGGCGCCAGCTCCTACGAGCAGTACTTC.

The chain recombines TRBV10-3 with TRBJ2-7, with 16 bases matching TRBD2. The CDR3 is made up of 16 amino acids. Trimming at V came to 8 bases and at J to 1 base, leaving 5 bases not matched to a gene. The V gene's germline CDR1 is ENHRY and CDR2 SYGVKD. CDR3 bases: TGTGCCATCGGGACTAGCGGGAGGGCCCCTTCCTACGAGCAGTACTTC. The encoded protein is CAIGTSGRAPSYEQYF.

The CDR3 DNA sequence: TGCGCCAGCAGCCAGTCTGGGACAGACTATGGCTACACCTTC. Translating gives CASSQSGTDYGYTF. The chain has TRBV4-1 and TRBJ1-2; 7 bases align to TRBD1. CDR1 is MGHRA and CDR2 is YSYEKL in the germline V gene. Trimming took 3 bases from V and 3 from J; bases not matched to a gene: 4. This CDR3 comprises 14 residues.

In its sample, this clone was seen many times. The chain uses TRBV6-5 and TRBJ2-1, with 9 bases fitting TRBD1. The CDR3 runs to 14 residues. The germline V gene encodes CDR1 MNHEY and CDR2 SVGAGI. V was clipped by 6 bases and J by 5 bases; unmatched bases: 5. CDR3 nucleotides: TGTGCCAGCAGCCATTGGACAGGGGACAATGAGCAGTTCTTC. This translates into CASSHWTGDNEQFF.

J is TRBJ2-5 and V is TRBV5-1, with D perhaps matching TRBD1 (5 bases). Per germline, CDR1 SGHRS and CDR2 YFSETQ. The CDR3 spans 13 residues. Trimming cost V 0 bases and J 3 bases, with 6 bases left between them. CDR3 coding DNA: TGCGCCAGCAGCTTGGCCAGGGAAGAGACCCAGTACTTC. Residues: CASSLAREETQYF. Full variable domain (remainder filled in from reference TRBV5-1 and TRBJ2-5): KAGVTQTPRYLIKTRGQQVTLSCSPISGHRSVSWYQQTPGQGLQFLFEYFSETQRNKGNFPGRFSGRQFSNSRSEMNVSTLELGDSALYLCASSLAREETQYFGPGTRLLVL.

The CDR3 sequence is CASSLDSARDEKLFF. CDR3 sequence (DNA): TGTGCCAGCAGCTTGGACTCTGCTCGTGATGAAAAACTGTTTTTT. The rearrangement links TRBV7-2 to TRBJ1-4; D unresolved. In germline, CDR1 is SGHTA, CDR2 FQGNSA. Trimming stripped 3 bases from V and 6 bases from J, with 14 bases between. CDR3 length: 15 amino acids.

This chain joins TRBV7-6 and TRBJ2-7; D remains unclear. Trimming removed 3 bases at V and 12 bases at J, with 15 bases between. This CDR3 has 12 residues. Germline V gene sequence: CDR1 SGHVS, CDR2 FNYEAQ. CDR3 residues: CASSFGLVPLYF. The DNA for the CDR3 is TGTGCCAGCAGCTTCGGTTTGGTACCCTTGTACTTC.

The chain links TRBV30 to TRBJ2-1; the match to TRBD1 covers 7 bases. From germline, CDR1 is GTSNPN and CDR2 SVGIG (reference sequence). There are 12 residues in the CDR3. The junction had 7 bases not matched to a gene; V was cut back by 4 bases and J by 10 bases. Here the CDR3 reads CAWTRGDSEQFF. The CDR3 nucleotides are TGTGCCTGGACGAGAGGGGACAGCGAGCAGTTCTTC.

The rearrangement uses TRBV7-3 and TRBJ2-1; 10 positions match TRBD1. The CDR3 covers 17 residues. Germline CDR1 and CDR2: SGHTA and FQGTGA. Unmatched junction bases numbered 7, after V lost 1 base and J lost 4 bases. CDR3 sequence: CASSLKGQGPTYNEQFF. CDR3 in DNA: TGTGCCAGCAGCTTAAAGGGACAGGGGCCCACATACAATGAGCAGTTCTTC. The entire variable domain, with the rest obtained from reference TRBV7-3 and TRBJ2-1, is as follows: GAGVSQTPSNKVTEKGKYVELRCDPISGHTALYWYRQSLGQGPEFLIYFQGTGAADDSGLPNDRFFAVRPEGSVSTLKIQRTERGDSAVYLCASSLKGQGPTYNEQFFGPGTRLTVL.

The chain joins TRBV27 to TRBJ2-7; tentative D call: TRBD2 (6 bases). Looked up from germline, CDR1 is MNHEY and CDR2 is SMNVEV (reference sequence). V gave up 3 bases and J gave up 5 bases, with 11 bases separating them. The CDR3 extends over 13 amino acids. The CDR3 spells CASSLGGFNEQYF. For the CDR3, the DNA is TGTGCCAGCAGTTTGGGGGGTTTCAACGAGCAGTACTTC.

The chain links TRBV3-1 (or the pseudogene TRBV3-2) to TRBJ2-2; 9 nucleotides align to TRBD2. The trim removed 1 base at V and 1 base at J, leaving 1 base unmatched. Germline V CDR1 and CDR2: LGHDT, YNNKEL (reference sequence). The CDR3 spans 16 residues. CDR3 sequence reads: CASSQAAGGNTGELFF. The CDR3 DNA is TGTGCCAGCAGCCAAGCAGCGGGGGGGAACACCGGGGAGCTGTTTTTT.

For the CDR3, the DNA is TGTGCCAGTAGGGAAGACAGGGAGTTGTTTCAGCCCCAGCATTTT. Translated, it gives CASREDRELFQPQHF. The rearrangement uses TRBV19 and TRBJ1-5, with 7 bases that match TRBD1. After removal of 6 bases from V and 6 bases from J, the junction contained 11 bases not matched to a gene. The V gene's germline CDR1 is LNHDA and CDR2 SQIVND (reference sequence). The CDR3 runs 15 residues.

V gene TRBV2 combines with J gene TRBJ2-1, with TRBD2 matching 10 bases. The CDR3 has 15 amino acids. The J segment lost 8 bases and the V segment lost 5 bases, leaving 9 bases of the junction unmatched. CDR1 SNHLY and CDR2 FYNNEI come from the germline V gene. CDR3 sequence (DNA): TGTGCCAGCAGTCGATCTCTAGCGGGGGTTCATGAGCAGTTCTTC. Translating it yields CASSRSLAGVHEQFF.

The J gene is TRBJ1-4, the V gene TRBV10-2; D not certain. The V gene's germline CDR1 is WSHSY and CDR2 SAAADI. The CDR3 has 11 amino acids. Between the trimmed V and J ends, which lost 4 bases and 8 bases, there was a span of 5 bases. The CDR3 here is CASSAGEKLFF. The CDR3 bases are TGCGCCAGCAGTGCGGGGGAAAAACTGTTTTTT.

The chain joins TRBV9 to TRBJ2-6, with a tentative D call TRBD2 (6 bases). Germline CDR1 and CDR2: SGDLS and YYNGEE. CDR3 length equals 21 residues. Trimming removed 0 bases from V and 0 bases from J, with 22 bases in between. The CDR3 sequence is CASSVARLEGKVYSGANVLTF. CDR3 sequence (DNA): TGTGCCAGCAGCGTAGCTCGGTTGGAGGGGAAAGTTTACTCTGGGGCCAACGTCCTGACTTTC.

This chain connects TRBV5-4 to TRBJ2-7, with 12 bases aligning to TRBD2. The germline V gene encodes CDR1 SGHNT and CDR2 YYREEE (reference sequence). This CDR3 spans 13 amino acids. V trimming: 5 bases; J trimming: 7 bases; junction bases outside the gene matches: 4. The DNA of the CDR3 is TGTGCCAGCAGAAATGGACTAGCGGGAGAGCAGTACTTC. Translated: CASRNGLAGEQYF.

The rearrangement links TRBV5-1 to TRBJ2-7; 10 nucleotides line up with TRBD1. Germline CDR1 SGHRS, CDR2 YFSETQ. The CDR3 is 16 amino acids. V shed 4 bases and J 6 bases; nucleotides not matched to a gene: 13. Here the CDR3 DNA reads TGCGCCAGCAGCACCCGGGACAGGGGCTTTCTGGGCGAGCAGTACTTC. It is translated as CASSTRDRGFLGEQYF.

The genes are TRBV19 and TRBJ1-4; D is unresolved. The CDR3 has 13 amino acids. Deletions cut 6 bases from V and 7 bases from J, with 12 bases between. Germline V gene data show CDR1 as LNHDA and CDR2 as SQIVND (reference sequence). The CDR3 protein is CASSLPEAEKLFF. The DNA of the CDR3 is TGTGCCAGTAGCCTCCCCGAGGCTGAAAAACTGTTTTTT.

The chain carries TRBV9 and TRBJ2-2; D is unclear. The CDR3 totals 16 residues. Trimming took 0 bases from V and 5 from J, leaving 14 bases between them. CDR1 SGDLS and CDR2 YYNGEE come from the germline V gene. CDR3 DNA sequence: TGTGCCAGCAGCGTAGCAGGAACAGTCTCGACCGGGGAGCTGTTTTTT. Translating gives CASSVAGTVSTGELFF.

The gene calls are TRBV6-5 and TRBJ2-7, with 11 bases aligning to TRBD2. Germline trimming cut 8 bases from V and 3 bases from J; bases unmatched to any gene: 6. CDR1 and CDR2 from the germline V gene are MNHEY and SVGAGI. This CDR3 is built from 14 residues. The CDR3 spells CASDSGRAFYEQYF. The CDR3 DNA follows: TGTGCCAGCGATAGCGGGAGGGCTTTCTACGAGCAGTACTTC.